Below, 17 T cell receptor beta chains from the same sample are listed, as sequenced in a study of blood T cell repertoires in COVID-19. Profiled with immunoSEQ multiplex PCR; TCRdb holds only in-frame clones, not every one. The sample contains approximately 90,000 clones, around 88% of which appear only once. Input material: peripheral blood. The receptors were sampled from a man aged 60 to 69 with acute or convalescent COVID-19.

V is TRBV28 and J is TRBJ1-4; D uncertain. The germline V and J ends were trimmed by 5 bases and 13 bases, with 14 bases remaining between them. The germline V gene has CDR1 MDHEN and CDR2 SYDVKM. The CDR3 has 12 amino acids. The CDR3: CASSPNDRGLFF. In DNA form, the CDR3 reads TGTGCCAGCAGTCCGAACGACCGGGGACTGTTTTTT.

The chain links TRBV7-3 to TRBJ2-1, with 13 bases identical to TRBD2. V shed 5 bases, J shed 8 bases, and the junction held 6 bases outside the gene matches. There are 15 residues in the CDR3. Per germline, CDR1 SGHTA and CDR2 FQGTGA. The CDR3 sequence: CASSPRTSGSDEQFF. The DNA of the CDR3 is TGTGCCAGCAGCCCCCGGACTAGCGGGAGCGATGAGCAGTTCTTC.

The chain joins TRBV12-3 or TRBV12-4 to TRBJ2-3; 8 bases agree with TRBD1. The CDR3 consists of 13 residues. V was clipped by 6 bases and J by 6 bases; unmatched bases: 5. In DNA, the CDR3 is TGTGCCAGCAGAGCGACAGGGGTGGATACGCAGTATTTT. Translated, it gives CASRATGVDTQYF.

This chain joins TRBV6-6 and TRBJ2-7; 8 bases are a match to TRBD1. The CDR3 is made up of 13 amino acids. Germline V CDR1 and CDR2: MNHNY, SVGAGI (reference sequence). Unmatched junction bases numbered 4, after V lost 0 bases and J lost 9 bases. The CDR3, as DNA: TGTGCCAGCAGTTACTCGACAGGGGACGGGCAGTACTTC. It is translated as CASSYSTGDGQYF.

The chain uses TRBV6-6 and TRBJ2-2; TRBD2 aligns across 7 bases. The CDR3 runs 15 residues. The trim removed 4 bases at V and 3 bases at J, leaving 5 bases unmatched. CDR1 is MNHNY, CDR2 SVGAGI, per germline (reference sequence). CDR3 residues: CASSSGLTYTGELFF. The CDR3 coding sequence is TGTGCCAGCAGTTCGGGACTAACCTACACCGGGGAGCTGTTTTTT.

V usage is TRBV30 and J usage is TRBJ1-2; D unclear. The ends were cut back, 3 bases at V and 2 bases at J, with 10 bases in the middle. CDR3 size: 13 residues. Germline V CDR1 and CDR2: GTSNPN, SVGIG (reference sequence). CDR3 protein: CAWSVDWNYGYTF. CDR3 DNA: TGTGCCTGGAGCGTGGACTGGAACTATGGCTACACCTTC.

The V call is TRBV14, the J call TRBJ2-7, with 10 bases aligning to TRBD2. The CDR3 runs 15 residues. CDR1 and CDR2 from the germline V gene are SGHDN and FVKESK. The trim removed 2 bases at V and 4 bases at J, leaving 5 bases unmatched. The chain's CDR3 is CASSQLAGDGYEQYF. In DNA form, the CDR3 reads TGTGCCAGCAGCCAACTAGCGGGAGACGGATACGAGCAGTACTTC.

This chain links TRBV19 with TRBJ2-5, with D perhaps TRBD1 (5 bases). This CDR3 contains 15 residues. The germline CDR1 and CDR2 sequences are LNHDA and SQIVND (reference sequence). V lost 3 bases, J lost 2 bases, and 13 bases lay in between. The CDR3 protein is CASSIGDRNQETQYF. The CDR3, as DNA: TGTGCCAGTAGTATTGGTGACAGAAATCAAGAGACCCAGTACTTC.

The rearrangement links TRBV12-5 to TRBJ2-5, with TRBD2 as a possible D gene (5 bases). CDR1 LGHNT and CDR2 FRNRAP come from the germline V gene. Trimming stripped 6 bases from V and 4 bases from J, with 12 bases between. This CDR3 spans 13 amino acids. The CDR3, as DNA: TGTGCTAGTGGCTCCTCAGAGGGAGAGACCCAGTACTTC. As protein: CASGSSEGETQYF. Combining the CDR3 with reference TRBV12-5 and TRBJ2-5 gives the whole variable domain DARVTQTPRHKVTEMGQEVTMRCQPILGHNTVFWYRQTMMQGLELLAYFRNRAPLDDSGMPKDRFSAEMPDATLATLKIQPSEPRDSAVYFCASGSSEGETQYFGPGTRLLVL.

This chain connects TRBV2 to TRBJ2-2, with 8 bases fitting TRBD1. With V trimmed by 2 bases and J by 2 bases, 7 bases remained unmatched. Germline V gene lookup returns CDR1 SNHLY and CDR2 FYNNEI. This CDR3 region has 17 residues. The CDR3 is CASSEFRTGPNTGELFF. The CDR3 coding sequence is TGTGCCAGCAGTGAATTCCGGACAGGGCCTAACACCGGGGAGCTGTTTTTT.

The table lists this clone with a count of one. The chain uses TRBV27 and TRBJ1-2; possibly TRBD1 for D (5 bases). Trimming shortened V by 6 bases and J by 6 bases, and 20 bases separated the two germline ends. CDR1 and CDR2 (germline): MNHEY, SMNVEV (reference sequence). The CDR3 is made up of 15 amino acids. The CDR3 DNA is TGTGCCAGCAGCCAAAATGGAGGGGTACGTCATGGCTACACCTTC. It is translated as CASSQNGGVRHGYTF.

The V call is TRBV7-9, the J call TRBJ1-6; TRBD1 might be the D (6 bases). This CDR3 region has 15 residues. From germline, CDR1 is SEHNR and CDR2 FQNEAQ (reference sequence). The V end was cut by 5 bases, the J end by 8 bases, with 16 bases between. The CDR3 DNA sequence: TGTGCCAGCAGCGCCAGGGGTCTGGTGGATTCACCCCTCCACTTT. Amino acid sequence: CASSARGLVDSPLHF.

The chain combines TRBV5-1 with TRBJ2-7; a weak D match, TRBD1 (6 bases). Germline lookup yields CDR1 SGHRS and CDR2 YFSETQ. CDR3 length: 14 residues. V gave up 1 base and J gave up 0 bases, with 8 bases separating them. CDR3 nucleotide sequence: TGCGCCAGCAGCTTGACAGGGAGCTCCTACGAGCAGTACTTC. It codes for CASSLTGSSYEQYF.

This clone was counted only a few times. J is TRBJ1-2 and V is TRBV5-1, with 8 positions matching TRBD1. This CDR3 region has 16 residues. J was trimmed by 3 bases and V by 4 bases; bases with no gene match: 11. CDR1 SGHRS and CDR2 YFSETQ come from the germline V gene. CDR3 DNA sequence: TGCGCCAGCAGCCACGGACAGGGTCGTAGGGACTATGGCTACACCTTC. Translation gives CASSHGQGRRDYGYTF.

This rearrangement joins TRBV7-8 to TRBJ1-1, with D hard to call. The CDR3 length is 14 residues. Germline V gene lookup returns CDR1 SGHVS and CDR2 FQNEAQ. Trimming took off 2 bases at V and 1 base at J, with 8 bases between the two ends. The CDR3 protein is CASSLLRENTEAFF. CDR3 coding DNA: TGTGCCAGCAGCTTATTGAGGGAGAACACTGAAGCTTTCTTT.

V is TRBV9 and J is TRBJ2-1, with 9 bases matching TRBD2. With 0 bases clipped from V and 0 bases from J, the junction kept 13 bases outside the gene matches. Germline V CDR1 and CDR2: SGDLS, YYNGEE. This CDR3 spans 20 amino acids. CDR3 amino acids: CASSVDPRSGGRSSYNEQFF. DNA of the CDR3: TGTGCCAGCAGCGTAGATCCCCGTAGCGGGGGCCGAAGCTCCTACAATGAGCAGTTCTTC. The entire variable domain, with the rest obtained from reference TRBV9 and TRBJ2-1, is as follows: DSGVTQTPKHLITATGQRVTLRCSPRSGDLSVYWYQQSLDQGLQFLIQYYNGEERAKGNILERFSAQQFPDLHSELNLSSLELGDSALYFCASSVDPRSGGRSSYNEQFFGPGTRLTVL.

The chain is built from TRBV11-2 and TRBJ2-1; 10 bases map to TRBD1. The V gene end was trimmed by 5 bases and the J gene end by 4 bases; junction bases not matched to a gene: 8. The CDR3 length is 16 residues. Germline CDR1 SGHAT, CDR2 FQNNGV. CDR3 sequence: CASSRTGGFVYNEQFF. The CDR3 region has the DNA TGTGCCAGCAGCAGGACAGGGGGATTTGTTTACAATGAGCAGTTCTTC.